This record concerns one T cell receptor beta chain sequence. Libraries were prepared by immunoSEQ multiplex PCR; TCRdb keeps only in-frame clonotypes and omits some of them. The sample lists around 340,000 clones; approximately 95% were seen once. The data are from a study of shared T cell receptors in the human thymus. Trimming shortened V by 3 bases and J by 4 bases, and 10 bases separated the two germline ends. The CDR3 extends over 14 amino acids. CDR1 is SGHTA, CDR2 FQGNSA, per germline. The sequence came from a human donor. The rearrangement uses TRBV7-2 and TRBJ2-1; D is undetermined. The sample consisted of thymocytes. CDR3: CASSFFQEYNEQFF. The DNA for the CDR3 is TGTGCCAGCAGCTTTTTCCAGGAGTACAATGAGCAGTTCTTC.